These 5 T cell receptor beta chains originate from one sample sequenced in a study of beta chain features in type 1 diabetes. Isolated RNA was reverse transcribed in full, so expressed TCRB transcripts were sequenced. Using immunoSEQ multiplex PCR, the repertoire was profiled, and TCRdb retains in-frame clones only, with some absent. The sample lists roughly 150,000 clones, around 10% occurring once. Material for sequencing was central memory CD4+ T cells from blood. The receptors were sampled from a man between 18 and 29 years old in good health.

The rearrangement uses TRBV9 and TRBJ2-3; no firm D call. CDR1 is SGDLS, CDR2 YYNGEE, per germline. The CDR3 is 15 amino acids. The V end was cut by 0 bases, the J end by 5 bases, with 13 bases between. CDR3 in DNA: TGTGCCAGCAGCGTAGAGTGGGTGGGCGTAGATACGCAGTATTTT. This encodes CASSVEWVGVDTQYF.

This clone was counted a few times. The chain is built from TRBV9 and TRBJ1-2; possibly TRBD1 for D (5 bases). Trimming took 4 bases from V and 4 from J, leaving 17 bases between them. There are 15 residues in the CDR3. The germline V gene has CDR1 SGDLS and CDR2 YYNGEE. The CDR3 coding sequence is TGTGCCAGCAGCCCTGGCGGCAGGGTAGGCTATGGCTACACCTTC. This translates into CASSPGGRVGYGYTF. Together with reference TRBV9 and TRBJ1-2, the CDR3 gives the full variable domain: DSGVTQTPKHLITATGQRVTLRCSPRSGDLSVYWYQQSLDQGLQFLIQYYNGEERAKGNILERFSAQQFPDLHSELNLSSLELGDSALYFCASSPGGRVGYGYTFGSGTRLTVV.

This clone occurred a few times. The chain uses TRBV7-3 and TRBJ2-3; D unresolved. In germline, CDR1 is SGHTA, CDR2 FQGTGA. The V end lost 6 bases, the J end lost 2 bases, and 15 bases lay between the germline ends. The CDR3 consists of 15 residues. CDR3 in DNA: TGTGCCAGCAGACCGAACTATGGGCCCACAGATACGCAGTATTTT. Residues: CASRPNYGPTDTQYF.

The chain couples TRBV27 to TRBJ1-1; D is unclear. V was pared by 6 bases and J by 4 bases, with 12 bases between. The CDR3 totals 13 residues. CDR1 is MNHEY, CDR2 SMNVEV, per germline (reference sequence). The CDR3 bases are TGTGCCAGCAGAGGTTTGACGAGCACTGAAGCTTTCTTT. As protein: CASRGLTSTEAFF.

Only a few counts were recorded for this clone. J is TRBJ1-4 and V is TRBV5-1; D might be TRBD1 (5 bases). The CDR3 covers 12 residues. Germline-derived CDR1 and CDR2 are SGHRS and YFSETQ. Trimming took off 0 bases at V and 8 bases at J, with 5 bases between the two ends. CDR3 coding DNA: TGCGCCAGCAGCTTGGCAGGGGAAAAACTGTTTTTT. Its protein is CASSLAGEKLFF.